This T cell receptor (beta chain) was profiled in a study of T cell responses to AZD1222 COVID-19 vaccine. Looking at the study overall: Pooling was applied to second doses at about 4 or about 12 weeks.

From germline, CDR1 is SGHVS and CDR2 FQNEAQ. The ends were cut back, 5 bases at V and 4 bases at J, with 17 bases in the middle. This CDR3 comprises 15 residues. Data came from immunoSEQ multiplex PCR; TCRdb stores just in-frame clones and leaves some out. The sample has under 130,000 clones, around 76% seen once. The source is an adult in good health. The chain couples TRBV7-8 to TRBJ1-2; D unclear. The sample in question was peripheral blood, obtained on day 0 of AZD1222 vaccination. DNA for the CDR3: TGTGCCAGCAGCCCCCGCTTGGGAAGTCCCTATGGCTACACCTTC. Amino acids: CASSPRLGSPYGYTF.